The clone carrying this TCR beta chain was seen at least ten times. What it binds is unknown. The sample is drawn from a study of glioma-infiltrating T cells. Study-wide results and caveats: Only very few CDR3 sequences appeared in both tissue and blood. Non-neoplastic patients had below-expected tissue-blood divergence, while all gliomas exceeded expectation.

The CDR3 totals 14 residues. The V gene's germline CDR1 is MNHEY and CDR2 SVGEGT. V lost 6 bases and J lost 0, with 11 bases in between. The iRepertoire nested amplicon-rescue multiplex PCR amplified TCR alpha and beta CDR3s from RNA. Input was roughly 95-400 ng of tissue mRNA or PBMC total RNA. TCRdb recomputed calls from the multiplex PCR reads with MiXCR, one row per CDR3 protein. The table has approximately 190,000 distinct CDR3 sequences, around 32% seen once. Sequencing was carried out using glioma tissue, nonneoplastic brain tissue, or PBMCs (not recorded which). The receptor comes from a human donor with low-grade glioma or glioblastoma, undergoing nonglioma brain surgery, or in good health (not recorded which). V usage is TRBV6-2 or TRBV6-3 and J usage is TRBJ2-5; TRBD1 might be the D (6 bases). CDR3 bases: TGTGCCAGCAGCCTCCGGGACAACCAAGAGACCCAGTACTTC. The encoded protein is CASSLRDNQETQYF.